The 14 T cell receptor beta chains presented below share a single source sample, sequenced in a study of shared clonotypes between healthy human individuals. The repertoire was sequenced with immunoSEQ multiplex PCR; TCRdb's copy has only in-frame clones and lacks some. The sample comprises around 1.6 million clones, 98% of which are singletons, and approximately 0.44% rests with the top ten. The sample was naive CD4+ T cells sorted from blood. The subset: CD45RA+ positively selected. The receptors come from a man aged 30-40 years in good health.

The V and J genes are TRBV10-1 and TRBJ1-2, with 7 bases matching TRBD1. The junction had 5 bases not matched to a gene; V was cut back by 6 bases and J by 4 bases. Germline CDR1 reads WNHNN; CDR2 reads SYGVQD (reference sequence). CDR3 length: 13 residues. The CDR3 is CASSAGTAYGYTF. The CDR3 region has the DNA TGCGCCAGCAGCGCTGGGACAGCCTATGGCTACACCTTC.

CDR3 bases: TGTGCCAGCAGCTTAGAGGGACTCGCCAGGGGAGACGAGCAGTACTTC. Translating gives CASSLEGLARGDEQYF. The J gene is TRBJ2-7, the V gene TRBV7-2; D is tentatively TRBD1 or TRBD2 (6 bases each). Per germline, CDR1 SGHTA and CDR2 FQGNSA. Trimming stripped 1 base from V and 5 bases from J, with 18 bases between. The CDR3 runs to 16 residues. Full variable domain (missing parts from reference TRBV7-2 and TRBJ2-7): GAGVSQSPSNKVTEKGKDVELRCDPISGHTALYWYRQSLGQGLEFLIYFQGNSAPDKSGLPSDRFSAERTGGSVSTLTIQRTQQEDSAVYLCASSLEGLARGDEQYFGPGTRLTVT.

The genes are TRBV18 and TRBJ1-5; 8 bases map to TRBD1. The germline CDR1 and CDR2 sequences are KGHSH and LQKENI. J was trimmed by 8 bases and V by 6 bases; bases with no gene match: 15. CDR3 size: 16 residues. The CDR3 DNA follows: TGTGCCAGCTCCCCCGCCCCCCGGACAGGGTTCGAGCCCCAGCATTTT. Amino acids: CASSPAPRTGFEPQHF.

CDR3 protein: CASSYFGTTTDTQYF. DNA for the CDR3: TGTGCCAGCAGTTACTTCGGGACGACGACAGATACGCAGTATTTT. The genes are TRBV6-5 and TRBJ2-3, with D possibly called TRBD1 or TRBD2 (5 bases each). Between the trimmed V and J ends, which lost 1 base and 3 bases, there was a span of 11 bases. The germline gives CDR1 MNHEY, CDR2 SVGAGI. The CDR3 totals 15 residues.

The rearrangement uses TRBV11-2 and TRBJ2-4; perhaps TRBD1 as D (7 bases). The V end lost 4 bases, the J end lost 2 bases, and 12 bases lay between the germline ends. Per germline, CDR1 SGHAT and CDR2 FQNNGV. This CDR3 is built from 15 residues. Here the CDR3 reads CASSWAGGTKNIQYF. CDR3 nucleotides: TGTGCCAGCAGCTGGGCAGGGGGGACCAAAAACATTCAGTACTTC.

The chain has TRBV5-1 and TRBJ2-7; tentatively, D is TRBD1 or TRBD2 (5 bases each). V dropped 3 bases and J dropped 5 bases, with 18 bases sitting between them. The V gene's germline CDR1 is SGHRS and CDR2 YFSETQ. CDR3 length: 15 residues. CDR3 in amino acids: CASSSGMLGRDEQYF. The CDR3 DNA is TGCGCCAGCAGCTCAGGGATGTTGGGGCGGGACGAGCAGTACTTC.

In its sample, this clone was seen once. The chain combines TRBV11-3 with TRBJ1-1; perhaps TRBD1 as D (5 bases). The CDR3 runs 13 residues. V was trimmed by 5 bases and J by 8 bases, leaving 15 bases between them. The germline V gene has CDR1 SGHNT and CDR2 YENEEA. The CDR3 DNA reads as TGTGCCAGCAGCCCTGGGACCCAGATGGAAGCTTTCTTT. Translated, it gives CASSPGTQMEAFF.

The chain is built from TRBV28 and TRBJ2-3, with D uncertain. CDR1 is MDHEN, CDR2 SYDVKM, per germline. Trimming shortened V by 8 bases and J by 2 bases, and 8 bases separated the two germline ends. The CDR3 extends over 12 amino acids. The CDR3, as DNA: TGTGCCAGCGGAAGGGACACAGATACGCAGTATTTT. Translating it yields CASGRDTDTQYF.

This clone was recorded once. The V and J genes are TRBV30 and TRBJ2-5; D gene ambiguous. The CDR3 covers 12 residues. CDR1 GTSNPN and CDR2 SVGIG come from the germline V gene (reference sequence). V was pared by 1 base and J by 8 bases, with 11 bases between. CDR3 nucleotides: TGTGCCTGGAGTGAATACAGACCTACCCAGTACTTC. This gives the protein CAWSEYRPTQYF.

The chain joins TRBV7-9 to TRBJ2-3; 12 bases agree with TRBD2. The CDR3 has 17 amino acids. J was trimmed by 6 bases and V by 1 base; bases with no gene match: 8. Germline V gene sequence: CDR1 SEHNR, CDR2 FQNEAQ (reference sequence). The CDR3 region has the DNA TGTGCCAGCAGCTTAGGAGCTAGCGGGAGGGGCCGGGATACGCAGTATTTT. It specifies CASSLGASGRGRDTQYF.

The J gene is TRBJ2-3, the V gene TRBV6-5; the D is unclear. CDR3 length: 14 amino acids. V was trimmed by 6 bases and J by 6 bases, leaving 16 bases between them. Germline-derived CDR1 and CDR2 are MNHEY and SVGAGI. CDR3 bases: TGTGCCAGCAGGGGCGATCCCGGCCTCGATACGCAGTATTTT. It codes for CASRGDPGLDTQYF.

V usage is TRBV7-3 and J usage is TRBJ2-3, with D possibly matching TRBD2 (5 bases). Germline V CDR1 and CDR2: SGHTA, FQGTGA. This CDR3 comprises 17 residues. V lost 1 base and J 0 bases, leaving 14 bases between the germline ends. The CDR3 nucleotides read TGTGCCAGCAGCTTAAGTCTAGGAGCGGATAGCACAGATACGCAGTATTTT. Protein: CASSLSLGADSTDTQYF.

The rearrangement joins TRBV4-3 to TRBJ2-1, with 8 bases identical to TRBD2. The CDR3 is 13 amino acids. V was clipped by 3 bases and J by 13 bases; unmatched bases: 8. Germline V gene data show CDR1 as LGHNA and CDR2 as YSLEER. CDR3 sequence: CASSHREGLYQFF. The CDR3 nucleotides read TGCGCCAGCAGCCATCGGGAGGGATTGTATCAGTTCTTC.

V gene TRBV7-9 combines with J gene TRBJ1-2; 7 bases are shared with TRBD1. The CDR3 extends over 13 amino acids. Trimming cost V 5 bases and J 7 bases; bases outside gene matches: 7. Germline assignment: CDR1 SEHNR and CDR2 FQNEAQ (reference sequence). The DNA of the CDR3 is TGTGCCAGCAGCCGGTTCGACAGGGCTGGCTACACCTTC. This gives the protein CASSRFDRAGYTF.